The rows below give T cell receptor beta chains drawn from one sample of a study of blood T cells in healthy people across ages. MiXCR, run by TCRdb on the 5' RACE reads, gives a single entry per CDR3 protein. The sample contains approximately 680,000 distinct CDR3 sequences, about a third of which appear only once. The sample taken for sequencing was blood. These receptors originate from a woman aged 80 or over in good health. The CDR3 runs from the conserved cysteine through the conserved F or W. The D gene is left open where the match is weak. Clone size, where shown, is once, few, many, or a class for clones that have expanded.

J gene: TRBJ2-7; D gene: TRBD1; V gene: TRBV6-5; clone size: NA; CDR3 protein: CASSYGQGAVYEQYF; CDR3 DNA: TGTGCCAGCAGTTACGGGCAGGGGGCCGTCTACGAGCAGTACTTC
J gene: TRBJ2-2; D gene: TRBD2; V gene: TRBV7-2; clone size: NA; CDR3 protein: CASRSRTSSKAGELFF; CDR3 DNA: TGTGCCAGCAGGTCCCGGACTAGTTCGAAAGCCGGGGAGCTGTTTTTT
J gene: TRBJ1-6; D gene: TRBD1; V gene: TRBV9; clone size: few; CDR3 protein: CASNRQGGSPLHF; CDR3 DNA: TGTGCCAGCAATCGACAGGGCGGTTCACCCCTCCACTTT
J gene: TRBJ2-7; D gene: TRBD2; V gene: TRBV2; clone size: many; CDR3 protein: CASTRSGGPRYEQYF; CDR3 DNA: TGTGCCAGCACACGTAGCGGGGGGCCACGCTACGAGCAGTACTTC
J gene: TRBJ1-2; D gene: NA; V gene: TRBV6-1; clone size: many; CDR3 protein: CASSEAGQNYGYTF; CDR3 DNA: TGTGCCAGCAGTGAAGCAGGGCAGAACTATGGCTACACCTTC
J gene: TRBJ1-2; D gene: NA; V gene: TRBV5-6; clone size: many; CDR3 protein: CASIKPGGGYTF; CDR3 DNA: TGTGCCAGCATAAAGCCGGGGGGCGGCTACACCTTC
J gene: TRBJ2-7; D gene: TRBD2; V gene: TRBV9; clone size: few; CDR3 protein: CASSVVASGDNEQYF; CDR3 DNA: TGTGCCAGCAGCGTAGTGGCTAGCGGGGACAATGAGCAGTACTTC
J gene: TRBJ2-1; D gene: TRBD2; V gene: TRBV5-6; clone size: NA; CDR3 protein: CASSFTGGYNEQFF; CDR3 DNA: TGTGCCAGCAGCTTTACGGGAGGTTACAATGAGCAGTTCTTC
J gene: TRBJ2-7; D gene: NA; V gene: TRBV20-1; clone size: many; CDR3 protein: CSARETPYEQYF; CDR3 DNA: TGCAGTGCTAGAGAGACACCGTACGAGCAGTACTTC
J gene: TRBJ2-5; D gene: NA; V gene: TRBV6-5; clone size: NA; CDR3 protein: CASSLQTGVETQYF; CDR3 DNA: TGTGCCAGCAGCCTCCAAACGGGGGTAGAGACCCAGTACTTC
J gene: TRBJ2-3; D gene: TRBD1; V gene: TRBV5-1; clone size: many; CDR3 protein: CASSLLRGQGATDTQYF; CDR3 DNA: TGCGCCAGCAGCTTGCTCCGGGGACAGGGGGCAACAGATACGCAGTATTTT
J gene: TRBJ2-1; D gene: NA; V gene: TRBV4-3; clone size: NA; CDR3 protein: CASSQDFLGSNKFF; CDR3 DNA: TGCGCCAGCAGCCAAGATTTCCTGGGATCAAATAAGTTCTTC
J gene: TRBJ1-5; D gene: NA; V gene: TRBV29-1; clone size: once; CDR3 protein: CSVEDGRSPQHF; CDR3 DNA: TGCAGCGTTGAAGATGGACGTTCTCCCCAGCATTTT
J gene: TRBJ2-3; D gene: NA; V gene: TRBV14; clone size: many; CDR3 protein: CASSITATGRGATDTQYF; CDR3 DNA: TGTGCCAGCAGTATCACGGCGACGGGCAGAGGGGCGACAGATACGCAGTATTTT
J gene: TRBJ2-2; D gene: TRBD2; V gene: TRBV5-1; clone size: few; CDR3 protein: CASSRSGPYTGELFF; CDR3 DNA: TGCGCCAGCAGCCGTAGCGGGCCTTACACCGGGGAGCTGTTTTTT
J gene: TRBJ1-2; D gene: TRBD1; V gene: TRBV4-3; clone size: many; CDR3 protein: CASSRGDRDNYGYTF; CDR3 DNA: TGCGCCAGCAGCCGGGGAGACAGGGATAACTATGGCTACACCTTC
J gene: TRBJ1-2; D gene: TRBD1; V gene: TRBV12-3/TRBV12-4; clone size: many; CDR3 protein: CASSSRGGQGAFRDGYTF; CDR3 DNA: TGTGCCAGCAGTTCCCGAGGGGGACAGGGGGCATTTAGAGATGGCTACACCTTC
J gene: TRBJ2-1; D gene: NA; V gene: TRBV12-3/TRBV12-4; clone size: NA; CDR3 protein: CASSLGAGAKFF; CDR3 DNA: TGTGCCAGCAGTTTAGGGGCCGGGGCAAAGTTCTTC
J gene: TRBJ2-7; D gene: NA; V gene: TRBV6-6; clone size: many; CDR3 protein: CASSSDAYEQYF; CDR3 DNA: TGTGCCAGCAGTTCCGATGCCTACGAGCAGTACTTC
J gene: TRBJ1-1; D gene: TRBD1; V gene: TRBV18; clone size: few; CDR3 protein: CASSPWTGKKTEAFF; CDR3 DNA: TGTGCCAGCTCACCATGGACAGGGAAAAAAACTGAAGCTTTCTTT